This TCR beta chain originates from a study of T cell repertoires in cytomegalovirus infection (dated by TCRdb to the late 2010s). With regard to the full study: Alongside well-studied HLA-B-restricted epitopes, the peptide stimulations were aimed at recently identified HLA-C-restricted CMV epitopes, whose presentation resists viral immunomodulation. Donor HLA type was relevant to the analysis, because carriage of CMV infection together with the matching HLA type was indicated by public TCR beta signatures.

The treatment or condition tag for this specimen amounts to: in vitro stimulation with specific CMV peptide epitopes to enrich CMV-specific T cells. This clonotype was counted a few times. Its antigen specificity is not known. It has no much larger one-base neighbor in the sample; base qualities were not kept. The investigation overall reported the following: In the ex vivo response, HLA-C-restricted CMV-specific TCR beta clonotypes were dominant, and in two of eight donors the single most frequent clonotype came from this HLA-C-restricted group. In both this cohort and an independent roughly 360-donor cohort, the cumulative frequency of public TCR beta family members distinguished carriers of CMV infection plus the relevant HLA type.

Sequencing used an Illumina HiSeq 1500. The public reads were quality trimmed at Q25 with fastp and then assembled into clones with MiXCR by TCRdb, keeping productive beta chains. Entries that share a CDR3 protein sequence are merged under the most common genes and DNA. The sample contains around 800,000 distinct CDR3 sequences, about 30% of them found a single time. The biggest ten clones account for approximately 13% of the sample. CDR1 SGHTA and CDR2 FQGNSA are derived from the germline V gene. V gives up 3 bases and J gives up 3 bases, and the segment between their germline ends measures 19 bases. The CDR3 numbers 17 residues from cysteine through phenylalanine. Only the CDR3 portion is preserved as DNA: 51 bases, with reading frame beginning at the first base.

The specimen comprised cultured CD8+ T cells from PBMCs, sampled from culture after CMV antigen stimulation. The chain is encoded by TRBV7-2 joined to TRBJ2-3, and TRBD1 may be the D gene, going by 6 matching bases. This clonotype was obtained from a human donor in good health (CMV status not recorded). Some clones in this sample may be carry-over from other donors' samples. In nucleotide form, the sequence is TGTGCCAGCAGCTTTATAGGACAGAGGTATTTAACAGATACGCAGTATTTT. Protein translation: CASSFIGQRYLTDTQYF.